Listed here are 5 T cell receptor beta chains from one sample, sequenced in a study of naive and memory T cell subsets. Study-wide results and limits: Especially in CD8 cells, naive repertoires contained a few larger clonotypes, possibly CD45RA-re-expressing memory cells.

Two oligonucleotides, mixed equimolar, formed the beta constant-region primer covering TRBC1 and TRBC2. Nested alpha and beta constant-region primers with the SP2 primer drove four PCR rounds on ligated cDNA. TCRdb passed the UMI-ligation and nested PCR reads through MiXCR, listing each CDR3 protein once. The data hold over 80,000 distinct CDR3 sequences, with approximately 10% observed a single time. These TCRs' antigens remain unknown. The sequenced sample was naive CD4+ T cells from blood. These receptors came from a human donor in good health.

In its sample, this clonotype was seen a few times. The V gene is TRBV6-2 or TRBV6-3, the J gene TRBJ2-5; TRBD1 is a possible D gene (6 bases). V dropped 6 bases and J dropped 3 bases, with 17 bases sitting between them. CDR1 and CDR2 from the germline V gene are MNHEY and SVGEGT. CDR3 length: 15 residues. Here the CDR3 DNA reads TGTGCCAGCAGCACCCCTACAACAGGGAAAGAGACCCAGTACTTC. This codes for CASSTPTTGKETQYF.

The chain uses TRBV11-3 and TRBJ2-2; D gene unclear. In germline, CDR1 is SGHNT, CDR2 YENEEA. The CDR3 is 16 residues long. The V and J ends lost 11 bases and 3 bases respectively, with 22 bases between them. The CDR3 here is CACGRAGQTDTGELFF. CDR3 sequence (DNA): TGTGCCTGCGGTCGGGCAGGCCAAACGGACACCGGGGAGCTGTTTTTT.

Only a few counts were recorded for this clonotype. CDR3 sequence reads: CSVLGTSGYTGELFF. The CDR3 DNA sequence: TGCAGCGTTCTAGGGACTAGCGGGTACACCGGGGAGCTGTTTTTT. The V gene is TRBV29-1, the J gene TRBJ2-2; 12 bases fit TRBD2. This CDR3 is 15 amino acids long. CDR1 is SQVTM and CDR2 is ANQGSEA in the germline V gene. V lost 5 bases, J lost 3 bases, and 4 bases stayed unmatched.

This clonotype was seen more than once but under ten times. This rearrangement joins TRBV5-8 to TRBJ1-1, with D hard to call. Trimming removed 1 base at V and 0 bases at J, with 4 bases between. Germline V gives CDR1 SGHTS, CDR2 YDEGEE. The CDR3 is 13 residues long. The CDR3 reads CASSLTMNTEAFF. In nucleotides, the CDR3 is TGTGCCAGCAGCTTGACGATGAACACTGAAGCTTTCTTT.

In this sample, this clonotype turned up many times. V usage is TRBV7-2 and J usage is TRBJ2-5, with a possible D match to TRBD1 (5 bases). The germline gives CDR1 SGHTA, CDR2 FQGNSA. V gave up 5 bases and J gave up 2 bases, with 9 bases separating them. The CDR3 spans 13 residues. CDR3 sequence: CASSQTVQETQYF. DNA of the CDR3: TGTGCCAGCAGCCAGACAGTTCAAGAGACCCAGTACTTC.